This entry describes one TCR beta chain. TCRdb keeps only in-frame clones here, not all; method: immunoSEQ multiplex PCR. The table includes about 68,000 clones, approximately 80% detected once. The data are from a study of OX40 agonist ivuxolimab in advanced cancers. The overall study: Cohort: around 86% men, mean age approximately 66, aged about 23 to 80.

The CDR3 is 15 amino acids. The V gene's germline CDR1 is MDHEN and CDR2 SYDVKM. V was trimmed by 6 bases and J by 1 base, leaving 14 bases between them. Sequencing used CD4+ or CD8+ T cells sorted from blood, obtained in a trial of the OX40 agonist ivuxolimab. The source is an adult with an advanced solid tumor such as melanoma, head and neck, liver or kidney cancer. V and J are TRBV28 and TRBJ2-3, with a weak D call TRBD1 (6 bases). In DNA, the CDR3 is TGTGCCAGCAGCCCCAGGGGCGTGGGCACAGATACGCAGTATTTT. It yields the protein CASSPRGVGTDTQYF.